This TCR beta chain emerged from a study of a mutant IDH1 vaccine in newly diagnosed glioma. Study in general: A 62.5% male, about 38% female split and a mean age of about 40 years characterized treated patients. Pretreatment consisted of radiotherapy, temozolomide, or both, with most receiving both.

As concerns this clone: Antigen specificity is unknown.

The table came from immunoSEQ multiplex PCR; TCRdb's copy has only in-frame clones and leaves some out. The table has around 60,000 clones, 91% seen once. Points from the study as a whole: Pseudoprogression appeared independent of alterations in top peripheral clonotypes. Detectable vaccine-induced immune responses arose in 80% to 95% of patients.

As for time point: baseline, week 1 (first vaccination visit). This sample's treatment: pre-vaccination baseline after standard-of-care therapy. V was clipped by 2 bases and J by 5 bases; unmatched bases: 15. Germline V CDR1 and CDR2: GTSNPN, SVGIG (reference sequence). The CDR3 runs to 17 residues. This TCR derives from a man aged 45 to 65 with glioma. The rearrangement links TRBV30 to TRBJ2-5; 9 bases align to TRBD1. Specimen: PBMCs, collected from a glioma patient treated with radiotherapy, temozolomide or both. CDR3 nucleotides: TGTGCCTGGAGTCAGGGGCCGGGGACAGGGCTAGGGGAGACCCAGTACTTC. This gives the protein CAWSQGPGTGLGETQYF.